The source of this TCR beta chain is a study of post-analysis software for immune sequencing data. Concerning this clonotype: The antigen remains undetermined.

The germline CDR1 and CDR2 sequences are SGHTA and FQGNSA. The CDR3 runs 14 residues. The library was made from cDNA and included unique molecular identifiers. TCRdb re-called the PCR reads through MiXCR, storing one row per CDR3 protein. The table has 650,000 to 900,000 distinct CDR3 sequences, about 45% seen once. Study conclusions and caveats: Five or six TRBV segments, TRBV5-6, TRBV5-1 and TRBV20-1 among them, were found more frequent in patients than controls.

The specimen was blood. The chain links TRBV7-2 to TRBJ2-4; 7 bases align to TRBD1. The J call is uncertain, as TRBJ2-7 better fits the DNA end. The receptor was isolated from a girl aged 10 to 17 with multiple sclerosis. The CDR3 bases are TGTGCCAGCAGCTTAGACGAGACAGGGAGCGAGCAGTACTTC. It specifies CASSLDETGSEQYF.